Below are 17 T cell receptor beta chains sequenced from a single sample in a study of technical replicates of blood from several donors (dated by TCRdb to about 2017). To prepare the library, the immunoSEQ multiplex PCR assay was applied. Entries here come from immuneACCESS through TCRdb and include only in-frame sequences with V and J called. Some clones fail to appear in such tables; in the studies checked, an unresolved V gene covers under half of the shortfall, and the cause of the remainder is unknown. The table for this sample lists tens of thousands of clones; 80% to 95% of them were counted only once. Over 0.35% of the sample is held by the ten biggest clonotypes. Sequencing was done on a sample of T cells isolated from PBMCs. Receptors were obtained from a human donor in good health. Some clones in this sample may be carry-over from other donors' samples.

V gene TRBV10-3 combines with J gene TRBJ1-3; 12 bases are a match to TRBD1. J lost 4 bases, V lost 6 bases, and 4 bases had no gene match. The CDR3 is 15 amino acids. CDR1 is ENHRY and CDR2 is SYGVKD in the germline V gene. The CDR3 DNA sequence: TGTGCCATCAGGGGGGGACAGGGGGCCGGAAACACCATATATTTT. As protein: CAIRGGQGAGNTIYF.

The genes are TRBV28 and TRBJ2-7; 9 nucleotides match TRBD1. Trimming removed 2 bases from V and 4 bases from J; junction bases left unmatched: 6. The CDR3 extends over 15 amino acids. Germline V gene data show CDR1 as MDHEN and CDR2 as SYDVKM. CDR3: CASSLPGQGSYEQYF. CDR3 nucleotides: TGTGCCAGCAGTTTACCGGGACAGGGCAGTTACGAGCAGTACTTC.

The chain combines TRBV4-2 with TRBJ1-1, with D possibly TRBD1 on 6 matching bases. The CDR3 has 14 residues. Trimming took 1 base from V and 3 from J, leaving 9 bases between them. Germline lookup yields CDR1 LGHNA and CDR2 YNFKEQ. The CDR3 DNA sequence: TGTGCCAGCAGCCAAGTAGGGGGATACACTGAAGCTTTCTTT. Translated: CASSQVGGYTEAFF.

The rearrangement uses TRBV30 and TRBJ2-4; 8 bases map to TRBD2. This CDR3 contains 16 residues. With 0 bases clipped from V and 2 bases from J, the junction kept 6 bases outside the gene matches. Germline CDR1 and CDR2: GTSNPN and SVGIG (reference sequence). The DNA of the CDR3 is TGTGCCTGGAGTGTGACGGGAGGGCCTCCCAAAAACATTCAGTACTTC. It encodes CAWSVTGGPPKNIQYF. Full variable domain (outside the CDR3, taken from reference TRBV30 and TRBJ2-4): SQTIHQWPATLVQPVGSPLSLECTVEGTSNPNLYWYRQAAGRGLQLLFYSVGIGQISSEVPQNLSASRPQDRQFILSSKKLLLSDSGFYLCAWSVTGGPPKNIQYFGAGTRLSVL.

The V call is TRBV10-3, the J call TRBJ2-7; TRBD2 matches 7 bases. Germline CDR1 is ENHRY and CDR2 is SYGVKD. V gave up 11 bases and J gave up 3 bases; unmatched junction bases: 13. The CDR3 consists of 14 residues. The CDR3 loop reads CAVWVGSGLYEQYF. DNA of the CDR3: TGTGCCGTCTGGGTTGGTAGCGGGCTCTACGAGCAGTACTTC.

The chain employs TRBV6-6 and TRBJ1-2; D possibly corresponds to TRBD1 (6 bases). V was clipped by 4 bases and J by 2 bases, with 17 bases between them. The CDR3 is made up of 16 amino acids. Germline CDR1 MNHNY, CDR2 SVGAGI (reference sequence). The CDR3 is CASSFLGGEGNYGYTF. DNA of the CDR3: TGTGCCAGCAGTTTTCTTGGGGGCGAAGGGAACTATGGCTACACCTTC.

V usage is TRBV5-1 and J usage is TRBJ1-6; D may be TRBD1 (5 bases). Trimming shortened V by 2 bases and J by 5 bases, and 8 bases separated the two germline ends. The CDR3 loop spans 14 amino acids. CDR1 is SGHRS and CDR2 is YFSETQ in the germline V gene. This CDR3 is CASSLRQNNSPLHF. CDR3 DNA: TGCGCCAGCAGCTTACGACAGAATAATTCACCCCTCCACTTT. Full variable domain (remainder filled in from reference TRBV5-1 and TRBJ1-6): KAGVTQTPRYLIKTRGQQVTLSCSPISGHRSVSWYQQTPGQGLQFLFEYFSETQRNKGNFPGRFSGRQFSNSRSEMNVSTLELGDSALYLCASSLRQNNSPLHFGNGTRLTVT.

This clone was counted a single time. The gene calls are TRBV5-1 and TRBJ1-5; the D is unclear. The germline V gene encodes CDR1 SGHRS and CDR2 YFSETQ. Trimming stripped 1 base from V and 1 base from J, with 12 bases between. This CDR3 region has 16 residues. CDR3: CASSLTASGSNQPQHF. Here the CDR3 DNA reads TGCGCCAGCAGCTTGACGGCATCGGGGAGCAATCAGCCCCAGCATTTT.

The CDR3 DNA is TGTGCCAGCAGAAGGACAGCTATGAACACTGAAGCTTTCTTT. Its translation is CASRRTAMNTEAFF. The chain combines TRBV6-5 with TRBJ1-1, with D perhaps matching TRBD1 (6 bases). The germline V gene encodes CDR1 MNHEY and CDR2 SVGAGI. V was shortened by 6 bases and J by 0 bases, with 11 bases between the two germline ends. The CDR3 totals 14 residues.

For the CDR3, the DNA is TGTGCCAGCAGCCCTAGTCCACCCGGGGAGCTGTTTTTT. The encoded protein is CASSPSPPGELFF. V and J are TRBV7-2 and TRBJ2-2, with D uncertain. Trimming cost V 5 bases and J 6 bases, with 10 bases left between them. The CDR3 covers 13 residues. In germline, CDR1 is SGHTA, CDR2 FQGNSA.

This sequence joins TRBV9 and TRBJ2-5; no firm D call. The germline V gene encodes CDR1 SGDLS and CDR2 YYNGEE. The CDR3 contains 12 residues. Trimming removed 4 bases from V and 7 bases from J, with 11 bases in between. In nucleotides, the CDR3 is TGTGCCAGCAGCCTCCAAACGGGGACCCAGTACTTC. Amino acids: CASSLQTGTQYF.

This clone was observed once. The chain combines TRBV9 with TRBJ2-2, with TRBD2 identical over 15 bases. There are 18 residues in the CDR3. Per the germline V gene, CDR1 is SGDLS and CDR2 is YYNGEE. V dropped 4 bases and J dropped 4; count of bases not matched to a gene: 8. The CDR3 coding sequence is TGTGCCAGCAGCCTAGGACTAGCGGGAGGGCCGGGCACCGGGGAGCTGTTTTTT. Residues: CASSLGLAGGPGTGELFF.

The gene calls are TRBV4-1 and TRBJ2-7; D is ambiguous. V lost 5 bases to trimming and J lost 1 base, with 6 bases between them. Per the germline V gene, CDR1 is MGHRA and CDR2 is YSYEKL. This CDR3 comprises 12 residues. CDR3 sequence: CASSSLSYEQYF. CDR3 nucleotide sequence: TGCGCCAGCAGCTCACTATCCTACGAGCAGTACTTC.

This clone appeared once. This chain uses TRBV9 with TRBJ2-1; 8 bases line up with TRBD2. CDR1 and CDR2 from the germline V gene are SGDLS and YYNGEE. This CDR3 region has 17 residues. V shed 0 bases, J shed 0 bases, and the junction held 5 bases outside the gene matches. The CDR3 DNA reads as TGTGCCAGCAGCGTAGGAGGCGGGAGGATCTCCTACAATGAGCAGTTCTTC. It codes for CASSVGGGRISYNEQFF.

The chain has TRBV6-5 and TRBJ2-1; D gene unclear. V was cut by 6 bases and J by 3 bases, with 15 bases left in between. The CDR3 length is 15 residues. Germline CDR1 is MNHEY and CDR2 is SVGAGI. The CDR3 is CASRYAPVGYNEQFF. CDR3 DNA sequence: TGTGCCAGCAGGTACGCCCCCGTCGGCTACAATGAGCAGTTCTTC.

The rearrangement joins TRBV9 to TRBJ2-1; 8 positions agree with TRBD2. V lost 1 base to trimming and J lost 6 bases; unmatched junction nucleotides: 15. The CDR3 consists of 18 residues. CDR1 and CDR2 from the germline V gene are SGDLS and YYNGEE. Here the CDR3 reads CASSVFSLAGGKGNEQFF. CDR3 bases: TGTGCCAGCAGCGTATTTAGCCTCGCGGGAGGAAAGGGCAATGAGCAGTTCTTC.

The rearrangement uses TRBV6-1 and TRBJ1-6; D gene uncertain. Looked up from germline, CDR1 is MNHNS and CDR2 is SASEGT. The CDR3 sequence is 13 residues long. V shed 2 bases and J shed 9 bases, with 8 bases lying between them. The CDR3 DNA follows: TGTGCCAGCAGTGAACTTGGAGCTTCACCCCTCCACTTT. It translates to CASSELGASPLHF.